This T cell receptor beta chain was sequenced in a study of post-analysis software for immune sequencing data. General study results and limits: TRBV segments more frequent in patients than in controls numbered about 5 and included TRBV5-6, TRBV5-1 and TRBV20-1. Among multiple sclerosis patients, normalized Chao1 diversity was significantly below that of controls.

This CDR3 has 15 residues. Germline values: CDR1 MDHEN, CDR2 SYDVKM. The ends were cut back, 7 bases at V and 12 bases at J, with 25 bases in the middle. This clonotype showed up just a few times. Antigen specificity is unknown. The TCR beta cDNA libraries carried unique molecular identifiers. TCRdb re-called the PCR reads with MiXCR, one entry per CDR3 protein. The sample carries about 460,000 distinct CDR3 sequences, around 40% recorded once. The sequenced sample was blood. The chain recombines TRBV28 with TRBJ2-1; tentatively, D is TRBD2 (6 bases). This receptor was obtained from a girl aged 10 to 17 with multiple sclerosis. CDR3 in DNA: TGTGCCAGCACCAACCCCGGGGGAAGGGCTCCTGTGCAGTTCTTC. It encodes CASTNPGGRAPVQFF. The full variable domain, in which reference TRBV28 and TRBJ2-1 provide the parts outside the CDR3, is DVKVTQSSRYLVKRTGEKVFLECVQDMDHENMFWYRQDPGLGLRLIYFSYDVKMKEKGDIPEGYSVSREKKERFSLILESASTNQTSMYLCASTNPGGRAPVQFFGPGTRLTVL.